These 15 T cell receptor beta chains share one sample of origin, sequenced in a study of blood T cell repertoires in COVID-19. Clones were sequenced by immunoSEQ multiplex PCR, and TCRdb holds only the in-frame ones, with some missing. Here the sample spans some 250,000 clones, roughly 90% being singletons. Sequencing input: PBMCs or T cells enriched from blood (not recorded which). These receptor sequences come from a man aged 40-55 years who had recovered from COVID-19.

This chain connects TRBV11-1 to TRBJ2-6; TRBD1 is a possible D gene (5 bases). The length of the CDR3 is 15 residues. The V and J ends lost 5 bases and 0 bases respectively, with 8 bases between them. Germline CDR1 is SGHAT and CDR2 is FQDESV (reference sequence). The CDR3 DNA is TGTGCCAGCAGCCCACAGGACTCTGGGGCCAACGTCCTGACTTTC. Its translation is CASSPQDSGANVLTF.

The rearrangement joins TRBV7-6 to TRBJ2-3; D is uncertain. V was cut by 5 bases and J by 4 bases, with 16 bases left in between. The V gene's germline CDR1 is SGHVS and CDR2 FNYEAQ. This CDR3 spans 15 amino acids. The CDR3 coding sequence is TGTGCCAGCAGCGGAAGAGGTTTGGTGGCAGATACGCAGTATTTT. Its protein product is CASSGRGLVADTQYF.

This clone occurred once. The chain recombines TRBV12-3 or TRBV12-4 with TRBJ1-5; no definite D call. Trimming cost V 1 base and J 5 bases, with 3 bases left between them. CDR3 length: 12 amino acids. The CDR3 DNA follows: TGTGCCAGCAGTTTAGTCTATCAGCCCCAGCATTTT. The encoded protein is CASSLVYQPQHF.

A single count supports this clone. This rearrangement joins TRBV19 to TRBJ1-2; 9 nucleotides agree with TRBD1. Germline V gene lookup returns CDR1 LNHDA and CDR2 SQIVND (reference sequence). The trim removed 2 bases at V and 2 bases at J, leaving 6 bases unmatched. This CDR3 comprises 16 residues. CDR3 bases: TGTGCCAGTAGTATAACTGGACAGGGGTTGAACTATGGCTACACCTTC. This gives the protein CASSITGQGLNYGYTF.

There are a few counts of this clone. This sequence joins TRBV19 and TRBJ2-1; 10 bases are a match to TRBD2. The CDR3 is 17 amino acids. With 6 bases clipped from V and 4 bases from J, the junction kept 12 bases outside the gene matches. Germline V gives CDR1 LNHDA, CDR2 SQIVND (reference sequence). The CDR3 DNA is TGTGCCAGTAGGCGGGTCTCTAGCGGGAGAGGGTACAATGAGCAGTTCTTC. Translating it yields CASRRVSSGRGYNEQFF.

The chain recombines TRBV27 with TRBJ2-2, with 8 bases that match TRBD1. Germline-derived CDR1 and CDR2 are MNHEY and SMNVEV (reference sequence). The trim removed 9 bases at V and 1 base at J, leaving 10 bases unmatched. There are 16 residues in the CDR3. The CDR3 spells CARLRLGQVNTGELFF. The CDR3 bases are TGTGCCAGATTAAGGCTGGGACAGGTGAACACCGGGGAGCTGTTTTTT.

The CDR3 sequence is CASSVGASSNQPQHF. As DNA, the CDR3 is TGTGCCAGCAGCGTAGGGGCAAGTAGCAATCAGCCCCAGCATTTT. The rearrangement links TRBV9 to TRBJ1-5, with no clear D. In germline, CDR1 is SGDLS, CDR2 YYNGEE. V was trimmed by 0 bases and J by 0 bases, leaving 7 bases between them. This CDR3 region has 15 residues. Using reference TRBV9 and TRBJ1-5 for the parts outside the CDR3, the full variable domain is DSGVTQTPKHLITATGQRVTLRCSPRSGDLSVYWYQQSLDQGLQFLIQYYNGEERAKGNILERFSAQQFPDLHSELNLSSLELGDSALYFCASSVGASSNQPQHFGDGTRLSIL.

This sequence joins TRBV5-1 and TRBJ2-2, with 12 bases fitting TRBD2. There are 19 residues in the CDR3. V gave up 0 bases and J gave up 1 base; unmatched junction bases: 7. Germline lookup yields CDR1 SGHRS and CDR2 YFSETQ. This CDR3 is CASSLDGLAGIVNTGELFF. The CDR3, as DNA: TGCGCCAGCAGCTTGGACGGACTAGCGGGGATAGTGAACACCGGGGAGCTGTTTTTT. Looking up the rest from reference TRBV5-1 and TRBJ2-2 gives the full variable domain: KAGVTQTPRYLIKTRGQQVTLSCSPISGHRSVSWYQQTPGQGLQFLFEYFSETQRNKGNFPGRFSGRQFSNSRSEMNVSTLELGDSALYLCASSLDGLAGIVNTGELFFGEGSRLTVL.

Points on this clone: Other nucleotide sequences in the sample specify the same CDR3. The chain uses TRBV5-1 and TRBJ1-1; D gene uncertain. CDR1 is SGHRS, CDR2 YFSETQ, per germline. The CDR3 extends over 14 amino acids. The V end lost 1 base, the J end lost 0 bases, and 7 bases lay between the germline ends. CDR3 nucleotides: TGCGCCAGCAGCTTGCTGCAGATGAACACTGAAGCTTTCTTT. This codes for CASSLLQMNTEAFF.

This chain uses TRBV13 with TRBJ2-7; D is uncertain. V dropped 3 bases and J dropped 3 bases, with 9 bases sitting between them. The CDR3 spans 13 residues. CDR1 PRHDT and CDR2 FYEKMQ come from the germline V gene (reference sequence). CDR3 sequence reads: CASSFDSHYEQYF. CDR3 bases: TGTGCCAGCAGCTTCGACTCCCACTACGAGCAGTACTTC.

This clone came up once. This chain uses TRBV11-2 with TRBJ2-1; 9 bases match TRBD2. Trimming cost V 0 bases and J 10 bases; bases outside gene matches: 10. Germline V lookup: CDR1 SGHAT, CDR2 FQNNGV. The CDR3 sequence is 16 residues long. This CDR3 is CASSLDLAGGPGEQFF. As DNA, the CDR3 is TGTGCCAGCAGCTTAGATTTGGCGGGAGGGCCAGGCGAGCAGTTCTTC.

V usage is TRBV6-5 and J usage is TRBJ2-3; the match to TRBD1 covers 9 bases. J lost 6 bases, V lost 8 bases, and 9 bases had no gene match. CDR1 is MNHEY, CDR2 SVGAGI, per germline. The CDR3 sequence is 14 residues long. The DNA for the CDR3 is TGTGCCAGCCGAAGACAGGGGGAAAGGGATACGCAGTATTTT. Residues: CASRRQGERDTQYF.

The rearrangement joins TRBV28 to TRBJ2-3; weak D call: TRBD2 (5 bases). CDR3 size: 16 residues. Germline V gives CDR1 MDHEN, CDR2 SYDVKM. Trimming pared 7 bases from V and 0 bases from J, leaving 17 bases between. CDR3 DNA sequence: TGTGCCAGCACCAAAGGAGGAGTGACTAGCACAGATACGCAGTATTTT. Protein product: CASTKGGVTSTDTQYF.

J is TRBJ2-7 and V is TRBV11-3, with 8 bases identical to TRBD1. Trimming removed 7 bases from V and 2 bases from J; junction bases left unmatched: 1. The germline CDR1 and CDR2 sequences are SGHNT and YENEEA. There are 12 residues in the CDR3. This CDR3 reads CASKGQAYEQYF. The CDR3 DNA follows: TGTGCCAGCAAGGGACAGGCCTACGAGCAGTACTTC.

This sequence joins TRBV28 and TRBJ2-1, with 10 bases aligning to TRBD2. Germline V gives CDR1 MDHEN, CDR2 SYDVKM. The CDR3 has 17 amino acids. J lost 0 bases, V lost 3 bases, and 5 bases had no gene match. The CDR3 region is CASSFRLAGNSYNEQFF. CDR3 DNA: TGTGCCAGCAGTTTTCGACTAGCGGGTAACTCCTACAATGAGCAGTTCTTC. Using reference TRBV28 and TRBJ2-1 for the parts outside the CDR3, the full variable domain is DVKVTQSSRYLVKRTGEKVFLECVQDMDHENMFWYRQDPGLGLRLIYFSYDVKMKEKGDIPEGYSVSREKKERFSLILESASTNQTSMYLCASSFRLAGNSYNEQFFGPGTRLTVL.